Listed below are T cell receptor beta chains from one sample, sequenced in a study of regulatory T cells in long-lasting Graves disease. Each CDR3 protein gets one entry after TCRdb re-called the multiplex PCR reads with MiXCR. This sample yields about 530,000 distinct CDR3 sequences, of which about 16% are seen a single time; more than 20% belongs to the top ten. These same data were also listed under a study on T cells in Graves' hyperthyroidism and ophthalmopathy.

The input for sequencing was peripheral blood mononuclear cells (PBMCs), taken at new diagnosis, from a patient treated with antithyroid drugs. These receptors originate from a woman aged 35-65 years with Graves disease. Each CDR3 is given with its conserved first and last residue. Fields, in order: J gene, clone size, V gene, D gene, CDR3 protein, CDR3 DNA. The D gene is left open where the match is weak. Size values are once, few and many counts, or a class for expanded clones, and some rows have none.

j_gene: TRBJ1-2; abundance: few; v_gene: TRBV6-2/TRBV6-3; d_gene: TRBD1; CDR3aa: CASSYGGTGYGYTF; CDR3nt: TGTGCCAGCAGTTATGGGGGGACAGGCTATGGCTACACCTTC
j_gene: TRBJ2-1; abundance: many; v_gene: TRBV3-1; d_gene: TRBD1; CDR3aa: CASSQQGEAEQFF; CDR3nt: TGTGCCAGCAGTCAACAGGGGGAGGCTGAGCAGTTCTTC
j_gene: TRBJ1-4; abundance: many; v_gene: TRBV11-2; d_gene: .; CDR3aa: CASSLEGLGNEKLFF; CDR3nt: TGTGCCAGCAGCTTAGAAGGGTTAGGTAATGAAAAACTGTTTTTT
j_gene: TRBJ2-1; abundance: many; v_gene: TRBV2; d_gene: TRBD1; CDR3aa: CASSHRDRQVLTYNEQFF; CDR3nt: TGTGCCAGCAGCCACCGGGACAGACAAGTCCTCACCTACAATGAGCAGTTCTTC
j_gene: TRBJ1-4; abundance: many; v_gene: TRBV11-2; d_gene: TRBD1; CDR3aa: CASSARTGGNEKLFF; CDR3nt: TGTGCCAGCAGCGCCCGGACAGGGGGCAATGAAAAACTGTTTTTT
j_gene: TRBJ1-2; abundance: few; v_gene: TRBV10-3; d_gene: .; CDR3aa: CAISGSTGPAVDGYTF; CDR3nt: TGTGCCATCAGTGGGTCCACAGGGCCCGCGGTTGATGGCTACACCTTC
j_gene: TRBJ2-3; abundance: many; v_gene: TRBV20-1; d_gene: .; CDR3aa: CSASSGDTQYF; CDR3nt: TGCAGTGCTAGTTCTGGAGATACGCAGTATTTT
j_gene: TRBJ2-5; abundance: many; v_gene: TRBV28; d_gene: .; CDR3aa: CASRHGQSMWQTQYF; CDR3nt: TGTGCCAGCAGACATGGACAGTCCATGTGGCAGACCCAGTACTTC
j_gene: TRBJ2-7; abundance: many; v_gene: TRBV12-5; d_gene: .; CDR3aa: CASGWTGTVTYEQYF; CDR3nt: TGTGCTAGTGGTTGGACCGGGACGGTGACCTACGAGCAGTACTTC
j_gene: TRBJ1-1; abundance: .; v_gene: TRBV27; d_gene: .; CDR3aa: CASSRGMQAFF; CDR3nt: TGTGCCAGCAGTCGGGGGATGCAAGCTTTCTTT
j_gene: TRBJ1-4; abundance: many; v_gene: TRBV28; d_gene: TRBD1; CDR3aa: CASSLPTGAGEKLFF; CDR3nt: TGTGCCAGCAGTTTGCCAACAGGGGCCGGGGAAAAACTGTTTTTT
j_gene: TRBJ1-4; abundance: many; v_gene: TRBV12-3/TRBV12-4; d_gene: .; CDR3aa: CASSQGLYTSNEKLFF; CDR3nt: TGTGCCAGCAGTCAGGGATTGTACACTTCTAATGAAAAACTGTTTTTT
j_gene: TRBJ1-6; abundance: .; v_gene: TRBV6-1; d_gene: .; CDR3aa: CASRFQLGLDSPLHF; CDR3nt: TGTGCCAGCAGGTTTCAATTGGGGCTTGATTCACCCCTCCACTTT
j_gene: TRBJ1-2; abundance: many; v_gene: TRBV6-1; d_gene: .; CDR3aa: CASSEEGGNYGYTF; CDR3nt: TGTGCCAGCAGTGAAGAGGGCGGCAACTATGGCTACACCTTC
j_gene: TRBJ2-5; abundance: few; v_gene: TRBV5-1; d_gene: .; CDR3aa: CASSPLDRGQETQYF; CDR3nt: TGCGCCAGCAGCCCCCTGGATCGGGGCCAAGAGACCCAGTACTTC
j_gene: TRBJ2-7; abundance: many; v_gene: TRBV5-4; d_gene: TRBD1; CDR3aa: CASSPVTGLANEQYF; CDR3nt: TGTGCCAGCAGCCCGGTGACAGGGTTGGCCAACGAGCAGTACTTC
j_gene: TRBJ2-3; abundance: few; v_gene: TRBV10-3; d_gene: .; CDR3aa: CAISALLDTQYF; CDR3nt: TGTGCCATCAGTGCTCTTTTGGATACGCAGTATTTT
j_gene: TRBJ1-5; abundance: .; v_gene: TRBV24-1; d_gene: .; CDR3aa: CATSAPGRGDHQPQHF; CDR3nt: TGTGCCACCAGTGCCCCGGGACGGGGGGATCATCAGCCCCAGCATTTT
j_gene: TRBJ1-5; abundance: many; v_gene: TRBV11-2; d_gene: .; CDR3aa: CASSLDRQYNQPQHF; CDR3nt: TGTGCCAGCAGCTTAGATCGTCAGTACAATCAGCCCCAGCATTTT
j_gene: TRBJ2-2; abundance: many; v_gene: TRBV7-9; d_gene: TRBD2; CDR3aa: CASRPSPGTSSSGELFF; CDR3nt: TGTGCCAGCAGACCAAGTCCCGGGACTAGCTCCTCCGGGGAGCTGTTTTTT
j_gene: TRBJ2-7; abundance: many; v_gene: TRBV3-1; d_gene: .; CDR3aa: CASGGPYEQYF; CDR3nt: TGTGCCAGCGGGGGCCCCTACGAGCAGTACTTC
j_gene: TRBJ2-5; abundance: many; v_gene: TRBV4-2; d_gene: .; CDR3aa: CASSQEGGLETQYF; CDR3nt: TGTGCCAGCAGCCAAGAAGGGGGATTGGAGACCCAGTACTTC
j_gene: TRBJ2-1; abundance: .; v_gene: TRBV19; d_gene: .; CDR3aa: CASSIDPPRGSHNEQFF; CDR3nt: TGTGCCAGTAGTATAGATCCCCCCCGTGGGTCCCACAATGAGCAGTTCTTC
j_gene: TRBJ2-7; abundance: many; v_gene: TRBV7-8; d_gene: .; CDR3aa: CASSFPSGLSNEQYF; CDR3nt: TGTGCCAGCAGCTTCCCCTCGGGGCTGTCGAACGAGCAGTACTTC
j_gene: TRBJ1-4; abundance: .; v_gene: TRBV7-2; d_gene: .; CDR3aa: CASSFGTPEKLFF; CDR3nt: TGTGCCAGCAGCTTTGGGACACCGGAAAAACTGTTTTTT
j_gene: TRBJ1-1; abundance: .; v_gene: TRBV3-1; d_gene: .; CDR3aa: CASSKVGGRNTEAFF; CDR3nt: TGTGCCAGCAGCAAAGTGGGGGGGCGAAACACTGAAGCTTTCTTT
j_gene: TRBJ2-4; abundance: many; v_gene: TRBV12-3/TRBV12-4; d_gene: TRBD2; CDR3aa: CASSPQRILAGGQQYF; CDR3nt: TGTGCCAGCAGTCCGCAACGGATACTAGCGGGGGGACAGCAGTACTTC
j_gene: TRBJ2-7; abundance: many; v_gene: TRBV5-6; d_gene: .; CDR3aa: CASSHGIPTAYEQYF; CDR3nt: TGTGCCAGCAGCCACGGGATTCCAACGGCCTACGAGCAGTACTTC
j_gene: TRBJ2-4; abundance: .; v_gene: TRBV12-3/TRBV12-4; d_gene: TRBD1; CDR3aa: CASSLGQGAGIQYF; CDR3nt: TGTGCCAGCAGTTTAGGACAGGGGGCCGGCATTCAGTACTTC
j_gene: TRBJ1-2; abundance: many; v_gene: TRBV28; d_gene: .; CDR3aa: CASSFQGPYGYTF; CDR3nt: TGTGCCAGCAGTTTCCAGGGGCCCTATGGCTACACCTTC
j_gene: TRBJ1-1; abundance: .; v_gene: TRBV12-3/TRBV12-4; d_gene: TRBD1; CDR3aa: CASSSNRGRRNTEAFF; CDR3nt: TGTGCCAGCAGTTCGAACAGGGGGCGCAGGAACACTGAAGCTTTCTTT
j_gene: TRBJ1-2; abundance: .; v_gene: TRBV18; d_gene: .; CDR3aa: CASSPGRDNSYGYTF; CDR3nt: TGTGCCAGCTCACCCGGACGGGATAATAGCTATGGCTACACCTTC
j_gene: TRBJ1-2; abundance: once; v_gene: TRBV15; d_gene: TRBD1; CDR3aa: CATSRGDSNYGYTF; CDR3nt: TGTGCCACCAGCAGAGGGGACAGTAACTATGGCTACACCTTC
j_gene: TRBJ2-3; abundance: many; v_gene: TRBV18; d_gene: .; CDR3aa: CASSPELSADTQYF; CDR3nt: TGTGCCAGCTCACCAGAGCTTTCTGCAGATACGCAGTATTTT
j_gene: TRBJ2-1; abundance: many; v_gene: TRBV3-1; d_gene: .; CDR3aa: CASSPRLSYNEQFF; CDR3nt: TGTGCCAGCAGCCCTAGACTGTCCTACAATGAGCAGTTCTTC
j_gene: TRBJ1-1; abundance: many; v_gene: TRBV2; d_gene: TRBD1; CDR3aa: CASTVRGQEMNTEAFF; CDR3nt: TGTGCCAGCACGGTTCGGGGACAGGAGATGAACACTGAAGCTTTCTTT
j_gene: TRBJ1-2; abundance: .; v_gene: TRBV6-1; d_gene: .; CDR3aa: CASSASLDGIYGYTF; CDR3nt: TGTGCCAGCAGCGCTAGCTTGGACGGAATTTATGGCTACACCTTC
j_gene: TRBJ1-2; abundance: few; v_gene: TRBV6-4; d_gene: .; CDR3aa: CASSDRGHSRQTF; CDR3nt: TGTGCCAGCAGTGACCGCGGACACTCCAGGCAAACCTTC
j_gene: TRBJ1-1; abundance: many; v_gene: TRBV6-2/TRBV6-3; d_gene: TRBD1; CDR3aa: CASRRRGDAFF; CDR3nt: TGTGCCAGCAGGCGCAGGGGGGACGCTTTCTTT
j_gene: TRBJ2-2; abundance: .; v_gene: TRBV4-1; d_gene: .; CDR3aa: CASSQVGAGELFF; CDR3nt: TGCGCCAGCAGCCAAGTGGGGGCCGGGGAGCTGTTTTTT
j_gene: TRBJ2-1; abundance: few; v_gene: TRBV7-9; d_gene: .; CDR3aa: CASSLGFSGNEQFF; CDR3nt: TGTGCCAGCAGCTTAGGTTTTAGCGGCAATGAGCAGTTCTTC
j_gene: TRBJ2-3; abundance: .; v_gene: TRBV5-1; d_gene: TRBD1; CDR3aa: CASRKTGDVTDTQYF; CDR3nt: TGCGCCAGCCGAAAGACAGGGGATGTAACAGATACGCAGTATTTT
j_gene: TRBJ2-2; abundance: .; v_gene: TRBV2; d_gene: .; CDR3aa: CASSDRLTNTGELFF; CDR3nt: TGTGCCAGCAGTGATAGGCTAACGAACACCGGGGAGCTGTTTTTT
j_gene: TRBJ1-3; abundance: .; v_gene: TRBV19; d_gene: .; CDR3aa: CASSPGPLISGNTIYF; CDR3nt: TGTGCCAGTAGTCCGGGACCGCTAATCTCTGGAAACACCATATATTTT
j_gene: TRBJ2-7; abundance: .; v_gene: TRBV14; d_gene: TRBD1; CDR3aa: CASSQEQGAGTGLFGEQYF; CDR3nt: TGTGCCAGCAGCCAAGAACAAGGGGCCGGGACAGGGCTATTTGGCGAGCAGTACTTC
j_gene: TRBJ2-3; abundance: many; v_gene: TRBV20-1; d_gene: .; CDR3aa: CSASQMTSADTQYF; CDR3nt: TGCAGTGCTAGCCAGATGACTAGTGCAGATACGCAGTATTTT
j_gene: TRBJ1-4; abundance: many; v_gene: TRBV7-8; d_gene: .; CDR3aa: CASNLGATTNEKLFF; CDR3nt: TGTGCCAGCAACTTGGGGGCAACAACTAATGAAAAACTGTTTTTT
j_gene: TRBJ1-6; abundance: many; v_gene: TRBV5-1; d_gene: TRBD1; CDR3aa: CASSPTGVDSPLHF; CDR3nt: TGCGCCAGCAGCCCGACAGGGGTGGATTCACCCCTCCACTTT
j_gene: TRBJ1-2; abundance: few; v_gene: TRBV9; d_gene: .; CDR3aa: CASSVDSFEGYGYTF; CDR3nt: TGTGCCAGCAGCGTAGATTCATTTGAGGGCTATGGCTACACCTTC
j_gene: TRBJ1-6; abundance: .; v_gene: TRBV15; d_gene: .; CDR3aa: CATSFGTGVYNSPLHF; CDR3nt: TGTGCCACCAGCTTTGGCACGGGCGTTTATAATTCACCCCTCCACTTT
j_gene: TRBJ1-5; abundance: many; v_gene: TRBV6-1; d_gene: .; CDR3aa: CASSEPPGNSNQPQHF; CDR3nt: TGTGCCAGCAGTGAACCGCCAGGGAATAGCAATCAGCCCCAGCATTTT
j_gene: TRBJ2-5; abundance: many; v_gene: TRBV9; d_gene: .; CDR3aa: CASSPGLTQETQYF; CDR3nt: TGTGCCAGCAGCCCGGGACTCACCCAAGAGACCCAGTACTTC
j_gene: TRBJ2-7; abundance: many; v_gene: TRBV10-3; d_gene: .; CDR3aa: CAISESDWAYEQYF; CDR3nt: TGTGCCATCAGTGAGTCGGACTGGGCCTACGAGCAGTACTTC
j_gene: TRBJ1-2; abundance: many; v_gene: TRBV12-3/TRBV12-4; d_gene: .; CDR3aa: CASTGAVNYGYTF; CDR3nt: TGTGCCAGCACGGGCGCAGTAAACTATGGCTACACCTTC
j_gene: TRBJ1-1; abundance: few; v_gene: TRBV14; d_gene: .; CDR3aa: CASSQGGGETEAFF; CDR3nt: TGTGCCAGCAGCCAAGGGGGGGGAGAAACTGAAGCTTTCTTT
j_gene: TRBJ2-7; abundance: many; v_gene: TRBV20-1; d_gene: .; CDR3aa: CSAGQGISAEQYF; CDR3nt: TGCAGTGCTGGGCAAGGGATCAGCGCCGAGCAGTACTTC
j_gene: TRBJ2-3; abundance: many; v_gene: TRBV5-1; d_gene: TRBD1; CDR3aa: CASSSGQGTTFTDTQYF; CDR3nt: TGCGCCAGCAGCTCAGGACAGGGGACAACTTTCACAGATACGCAGTATTTT
j_gene: TRBJ1-2; abundance: few; v_gene: TRBV6-4; d_gene: .; CDR3aa: CASSDGGGYTF; CDR3nt: TGTGCCAGCAGTGACGGGGGAGGCTACACCTTC